The clone carrying this T cell receptor (beta chain) was seen just once. Relative to the germline gene, one junction end is altered; a read error may explain this. This sample was included in a study of glioma-infiltrating T cells. TCR alpha and beta CDR3 regions were amplified from RNA using iRepertoire nested multiplex PCR. One-step reverse transcription and amplification started from approximately 100-400 ng of tissue mRNA or PBMC total RNA. TCRdb ran MiXCR on the multiplex PCR reads and lists one entry per CDR3 protein. This sample yields 17,000 or so distinct CDR3 sequences, of which roughly 60% are seen a single time; roughly 45% belongs to the top ten. The origin of this receptor is a human donor with low-grade glioma or glioblastoma, undergoing nonglioma brain surgery, or in good health (not recorded which). The sample consisted of glioma tissue, nonneoplastic brain tissue, or PBMCs (not recorded which).

CDR3 sequence (DNA): TGTGCCAGCAGTCGTTGGACAGGGGGGAACACCGGGGAGATGTTTTTT. Amino acid sequence: CASSRWTGGNTGEMFF. The chain uses TRBV27 and TRBJ2-2; 10 nucleotides agree with TRBD1. The CDR3 has 16 residues. Germline lookup yields CDR1 MNHEY and CDR2 SMNVEV (reference sequence).